Listed below are T cell receptor beta chains from one sample, sequenced in a study of breast tumors, draining lymph nodes, adjacent tissues. TCRdb ran MiXCR on the multiplex PCR reads and lists one entry per CDR3 protein. This table holds 140,000 to 150,000 distinct CDR3 sequences, about 30% found once. Sequencing used axillary lymph node tissue. These receptors were obtained from a female donor with breast cancer. Some clones in this sample may be carry-over from other donors' samples. Both conserved end residues are part of each CDR3. Each record gives: V gene, J gene, D gene, clone size, CDR3 DNA, CDR3 protein. The D gene is left open where the match is weak. For some rows the clone size is stated as once, few or many, or as a class when expanded; others skip it.

TRBV11-3,TRBJ2-3,.,many,TGTGCCAGCAGCCCAAGGACCCAGAGGAACACAGATACGCAGTATTTT,CASSPRTQRNTDTQYF
TRBV6-6,TRBJ2-7,TRBD1,many,TGTGCCAGCAAAGGGGGCTCGAGCGAGCAGTACTTC,CASKGGSSEQYF
TRBV15,TRBJ2-3,TRBD1,.,TGTGCCACCAGAGGACCCGGGACAGGGGCCCCAGATACGCAGTATTTT,CATRGPGTGAPDTQYF
TRBV4-2,TRBJ1-4,.,.,TGTGCCAGCAGCCAAGGACTAGCGGGGGCGGAAGAAAAACTGTTTTTT,CASSQGLAGAEEKLFF
TRBV7-2,TRBJ2-1,TRBD2,.,TGTGCCAGCAGCTTAGCCGGGACTAGCGGGGGGGCCCAGAATGAGCAGTTCTTC,CASSLAGTSGGAQNEQFF
TRBV5-1,TRBJ2-5,TRBD2,many,TGCGCCAGCAGCTTGGCGGGAGGGAAAGACACCCAGTACTTC,CASSLAGGKDTQYF
TRBV19,TRBJ1-2,TRBD1,many,TGTGCCAGTAGTCAACAGGGGCGCCGCATTGGCTACACCTTC,CASSQQGRRIGYTF
TRBV24-1,TRBJ2-5,.,.,TGCGCCACCAGTGAGACGGGGAACCAAGGGACCCAGTACTTC,CATSETGNQGTQYF
TRBV20-1,TRBJ2-1,TRBD2,many,TGCAGTGCTAGTGTGCAATCAGCGGGGAGATACAATGAGCAGTTCTTC,CSASVQSAGRYNEQFF
TRBV7-9,TRBJ1-1,.,.,TGTGCCAGCAGCTTCCACAGCATCGGTTACACTGAAGCTTTCTTT,CASSFHSIGYTEAFF
TRBV20-1,TRBJ2-3,.,many,TGCAGTGCGCGGACAGCAAGACTCACAGATACGCAGTATTTT,CSARTARLTDTQYF